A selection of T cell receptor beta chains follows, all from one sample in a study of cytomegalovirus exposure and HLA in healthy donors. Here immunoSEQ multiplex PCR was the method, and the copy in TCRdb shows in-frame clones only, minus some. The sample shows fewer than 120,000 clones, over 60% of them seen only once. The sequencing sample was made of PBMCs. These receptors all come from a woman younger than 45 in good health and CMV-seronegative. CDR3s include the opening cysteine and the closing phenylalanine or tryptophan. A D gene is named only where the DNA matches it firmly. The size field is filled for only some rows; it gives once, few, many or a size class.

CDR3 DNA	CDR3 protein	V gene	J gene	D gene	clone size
TGTGCCAGCAGTCCACTCATTAGACAGGCCAATGAAAAACTGTTTTTT	CASSPLIRQANEKLFF	TRBV28	TRBJ1-4	.	.
TGTGCCAGCAGTTTATTTGCTAGCGGGGCAAATGAGCAGTTCTTC	CASSLFASGANEQFF	TRBV28	TRBJ2-1	TRBD2	.
TGTGCCAGCAGCCCCGCCGGGGAATACGGAAACACCATATATTTT	CASSPAGEYGNTIYF	TRBV13	TRBJ1-3	.	.
TGTGCCAGCAGTGTGGGACTAGCGGGAGTTGGCACAGATACGCAGTATTTT	CASSVGLAGVGTDTQYF	TRBV2	TRBJ2-3	TRBD2	.
TGTGCCAGCAGCGTAGCTACGGGAGGGCGCGAGCAGTACTTC	CASSVATGGREQYF	TRBV9	TRBJ2-7	TRBD2	.
TGTGCCAGCACCTGGGGTAGCGGGAGGAACAATGAGCAGTTCTTC	CASTWGSGRNNEQFF	TRBV25-1	TRBJ2-1	TRBD2	.
TGTGCCAGCAGCTTTGGCAGCTACGAGCAGTACTTC	CASSFGSYEQYF	TRBV5-6	TRBJ2-7	.	.
TGTGCCAGCAGAGCTTCACTAGCGGGATTCGGCGAGCAGTACTTC	CASRASLAGFGEQYF	TRBV2	TRBJ2-7	TRBD2	.
TGTGCCAGCAGCTTAAGGCAAGGAGGAGCTTCCTACAATGAGCAGTTCTTC	CASSLRQGGASYNEQFF	TRBV7-9	TRBJ2-1	.	once
TGTGCCAGCAGGCTAGCGGGACCCTACAATGAGCAGTTCTTC	CASRLAGPYNEQFF	TRBV27	TRBJ2-1	TRBD2	once
TGTGCCAGCAGCCAACTAGCGGGAGTAACCGGGGAGCTGTTTTTT	CASSQLAGVTGELFF	TRBV4-2	TRBJ2-2	TRBD2	.
TGCGCCAGCAGCTTCGGGACAGAGTCCTACGAGCAGTACTTC	CASSFGTESYEQYF	TRBV5-1	TRBJ2-7	TRBD1	.
TGCGCCAGCAGCTTGTGGACCCTAGCGGGAGATTACAATGAGCAGTTCTTC	CASSLWTLAGDYNEQFF	TRBV5-1	TRBJ2-1	TRBD2	few
TGTGCCAGCAGTTTATTGGGGACACATAGAGGTGAAAAACTGTTTTTT	CASSLLGTHRGEKLFF	TRBV28	TRBJ1-4	.	.
TGTGCCAGCAGAAGTTCACTCCCCCGGGACAGCAACTATGGCTACACCTTC	CASRSSLPRDSNYGYTF	TRBV28	TRBJ1-2	TRBD1	.
TGTGCCAGCAGTTTCCCAGGCTTCGGAACTAACTATGGCTACACCTTC	CASSFPGFGTNYGYTF	TRBV28	TRBJ1-2	.	.
TGCAGCGTAAGGGACAGGAGACCGACCGGGGAGCTGTTTTTT	CSVRDRRPTGELFF	TRBV29-1	TRBJ2-2	TRBD1	few
TGCGCCAGCAGCCAAGTCGGGGGAGGATTTAACTATGGCTACACCTTC	CASSQVGGGFNYGYTF	TRBV4-1	TRBJ1-2	.	.
TGTGCCAGCAGCTCCCCAGGTATTGGCAATCAGCCCCAGCATTTT	CASSSPGIGNQPQHF	TRBV7-2	TRBJ1-5	.	.
TGTGCCACCAGCAGAGGCTCAGGGGGCTACGAGCAGTACTTC	CATSRGSGGYEQYF	TRBV15	TRBJ2-7	TRBD1	.
TGTGCCAGCACAACGAGCGGGAGGGCCAATGAGCAGTTCTTC	CASTTSGRANEQFF	TRBV6-5	TRBJ2-1	TRBD2	.
TGTGCCAGCAGCTCGGGGGGACAGGGTACCGAGCAGTACTTC	CASSSGGQGTEQYF	TRBV7-7	TRBJ2-7	TRBD1	.
TGCAGCGTTGTTGGGGGACTTCCGAACAATGAGCAGTTCTTC	CSVVGGLPNNEQFF	TRBV29-1	TRBJ2-1	.	.
TGTGCCTGGACACGAGGAACCGGGGAGCTGTTTTTT	CAWTRGTGELFF	TRBV30	TRBJ2-2	.	.
TGCAGCGGGGGACAGGCCGACAATGAGCAGTTCTTC	CSGGQADNEQFF	TRBV29-1	TRBJ2-1	TRBD1	.
TGTGCCAGCAGTACCCCGCGGGGAGAAGCTGAAGCTTTCTTT	CASSTPRGEAEAFF	TRBV6-5	TRBJ1-1	.	.